Included here is one T cell receptor beta chain sequence, with context. This clone showed up just a few times. Its antigen specificity is not known. Base qualities are missing; no much larger clone stands one base away. The data belong to a study of blood T cell repertoires in COVID-19 (dated by TCRdb to 2020 to 2021). Notes on the research overall: Samples from collaborators originated in the United States, Italy and Spain and spanned both the acute and convalescent phases of COVID-19. Samples came from the ongoing ImmuneRACE study (first 160 participants) plus 1,254 subjects from 6 global collaborators. Where available, HLA class I and class II types were taken from metadata supplied by the sample provider and were not determined by assay-based typing. The material from the prospective study consisted of cDNA or gDNA derived from T cells, B-cell-depleted T cells, or PBMCs. Sample metadata almost always included a de-identified subject ID, COVID-19 status, age in years and sex. Deeply sampled blood TCRbeta repertoires from subjects exposed to, actively infected with, or recovered from COVID-19 were included in the dataset. The repertoires were released in a freely available public database meant as a resource for research on the immune response to SARS-CoV-2. Beyond this particular receptor, the publication reports: The amount of clinical and demographic metadata varied by source and participant and was provided uncurated.

The immunoSEQ Assay, a bias-controlled multiplex PCR, was used to amplify TCRbeta CDR3 regions from genomic DNA. The paper's data handling went like this. Nucleated cell counts per sample were estimated from amplification of reference gene primers within the assay. To quantify the absolute abundance of each unique TCRbeta CDR3 rearrangement, sequence reads were collapsed and filtered. For each sample, productive Simpson clonality was calculated as the square root of Simpson's diversity index over productive rearrangements. What TCRdb holds here is the immuneACCESS table cut down to in-frame rearrangements. Part of the clones is not present; checked against another copy, under half of the missing clones reflect an unresolved V gene, and the others are unexplained. V, J and clone size are those of that table, while D and trimming were read from the DNA. The sample table records 120,000 to 150,000 clones; about four fifths of these occur just once. 7.5% to 9.5% of the sample goes to the ten largest clones.

Collaborating institutions collected whole blood in K2EDTA tubes following their own protocols. For TCRbeta analysis, collaborators shipped samples as frozen whole blood, isolated PBMCs, or DNA extracted from either of those sample types. The TCR was taken from a human donor with acute or convalescent COVID-19. The donor label of this sample is uncertain. The sample consisted of peripheral blood.

In nucleotide form, the sequence is TGTGCCTGGAGTCCTACAGGGGGGGGAGAGACCCAGTACTTC. This yields the protein CAWSPTGGGETQYF. The receptor chain draws on TRBV30 and TRBJ2-5; tentative D gene TRBD1, with 8 bases matching. The CDR3 holds 14 amino acids from the cysteine to the phenylalanine. Of all the DNA, just the CDR3 is kept, 42 bases in frame from base 1. CDR1 is given as GTSNPN and CDR2 as SVGIG, both from the germline V gene (reference sequence). At the junction V is shortened by 2 bases and J by 4 bases, with 14 bases in between.